These 3 T cell receptor beta chains were all obtained from the same sample, sequenced in a study of T-cell memory formation after mild COVID-19. MiXCR was run by TCRdb on the 5' RACE reads, yielding one entry per CDR3 protein. The repertoire includes about 190,000 distinct CDR3 sequences, around 25% of them detected once, and about an eighth sits in the top ten. The sequencing input was PBMCs or a T cell subset sorted from them (not recorded which). The receptors stem from an adult woman who had mild COVID-19 (a few samples of this study predate the infection). Cell type and time point are not known.

CDR3 region: CASRAAGGAQSYNEQFF. CDR3 DNA: TGCGCCAGCAGGGCAGCGGGGGGAGCCCAGTCCTACAATGAGCAGTTCTTC. This chain uses TRBV5-1 with TRBJ2-1, with 9 nucleotides matching TRBD2. The CDR3 contains 17 residues. The germline CDR1 and CDR2 sequences are SGHRS and YFSETQ. Trimming at V came to 5 bases and at J to 1 base, leaving 10 bases not matched to a gene.

This chain links TRBV13 with TRBJ2-3, with D perhaps given as TRBD1 or TRBD2 (6 bases each). Germline loops: CDR1 PRHDT, CDR2 FYEKMQ (reference sequence). The CDR3 has 16 residues. Trimming removed 3 bases from V and 1 base from J, with 14 bases in between. The CDR3 DNA sequence: TGTGCCAGCAGCTTCGAGGGGGGCCGAGGCACAGATACGCAGTATTTT. Translating gives CASSFEGGRGTDTQYF.

The J gene is TRBJ2-2, the V gene TRBV4-3; possibly TRBD1 for D (6 bases). The V end was cut by 1 base, the J end by 0 bases, with 6 bases between. There are 15 residues in the CDR3. The germline gives CDR1 LGHNA, CDR2 YSLEER. The CDR3 sequence: CASSQGTANTGELFF. DNA for the CDR3: TGCGCCAGCAGCCAAGGGACAGCGAACACCGGGGAGCTGTTTTTT.